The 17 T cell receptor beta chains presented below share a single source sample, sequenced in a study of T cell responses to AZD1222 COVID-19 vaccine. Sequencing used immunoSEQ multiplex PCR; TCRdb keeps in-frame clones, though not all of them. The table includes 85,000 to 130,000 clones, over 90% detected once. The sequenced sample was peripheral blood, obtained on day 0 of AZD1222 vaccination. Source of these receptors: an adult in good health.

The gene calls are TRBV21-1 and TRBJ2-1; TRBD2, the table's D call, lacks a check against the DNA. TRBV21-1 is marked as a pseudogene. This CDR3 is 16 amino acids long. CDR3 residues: CASSTQGQREGNEQFF. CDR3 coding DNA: TGTGCCAGCAGCACCCAGGGCCAGCGGGAGGGTAATGAGCAGTTCTTC.

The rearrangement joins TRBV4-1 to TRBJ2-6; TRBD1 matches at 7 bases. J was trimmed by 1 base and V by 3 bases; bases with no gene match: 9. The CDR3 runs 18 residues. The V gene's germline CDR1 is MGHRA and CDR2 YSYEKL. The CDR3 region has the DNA TGCGCCAGCAGCCAGTCCGGGACAGCGAGATCTGGGGCCAACGTCCTGACTTTC. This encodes CASSQSGTARSGANVLTF.

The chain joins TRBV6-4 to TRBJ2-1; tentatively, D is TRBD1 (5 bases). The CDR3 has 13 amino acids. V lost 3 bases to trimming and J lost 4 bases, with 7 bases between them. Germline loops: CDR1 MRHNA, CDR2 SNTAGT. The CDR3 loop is CASSEGPYNEQFF. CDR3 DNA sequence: TGTGCCAGCAGTGAGGGGCCTTACAATGAGCAGTTCTTC.

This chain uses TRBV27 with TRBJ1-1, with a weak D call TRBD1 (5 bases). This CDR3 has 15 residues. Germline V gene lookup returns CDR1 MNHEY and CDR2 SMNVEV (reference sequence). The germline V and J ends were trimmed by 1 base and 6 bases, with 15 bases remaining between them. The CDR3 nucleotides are TGTGCCAGCAGTTTATGGCCTCCGGGCAGGGCTGAAGCTTTCTTT. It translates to CASSLWPPGRAEAFF.

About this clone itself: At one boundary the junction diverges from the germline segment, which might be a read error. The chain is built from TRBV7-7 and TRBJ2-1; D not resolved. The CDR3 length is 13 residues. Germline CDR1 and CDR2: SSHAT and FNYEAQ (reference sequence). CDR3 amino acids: CASSTDRNNEQFF. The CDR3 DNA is TGTGCTAGCAGCACGGACCGAAACAATGAGCAGTTCTTC. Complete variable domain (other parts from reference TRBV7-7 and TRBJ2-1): GAGVSQSPRYKVTKRGQDVTLRCDPISSHATLYWYQQALGQGPEFLTYFNYEAQPDKSGLPSDRFSAERPEGSISTLTIQRTEQRDSAMYRCASSTDRNNEQFFGPGTRLTVL.

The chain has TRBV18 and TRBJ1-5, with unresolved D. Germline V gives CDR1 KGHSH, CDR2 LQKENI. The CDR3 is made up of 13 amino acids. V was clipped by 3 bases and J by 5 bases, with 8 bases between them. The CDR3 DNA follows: TGTGCCAGCTCACCGGGTTGGGATCAGCCCCAGCATTTT. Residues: CASSPGWDQPQHF.

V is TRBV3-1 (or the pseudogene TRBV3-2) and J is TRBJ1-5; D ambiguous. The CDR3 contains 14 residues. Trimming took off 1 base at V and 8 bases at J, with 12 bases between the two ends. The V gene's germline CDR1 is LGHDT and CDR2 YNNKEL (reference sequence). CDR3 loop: CASSQVPSTKPQHF. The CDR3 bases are TGTGCCAGCAGCCAAGTTCCCAGTACAAAGCCCCAGCATTTT.

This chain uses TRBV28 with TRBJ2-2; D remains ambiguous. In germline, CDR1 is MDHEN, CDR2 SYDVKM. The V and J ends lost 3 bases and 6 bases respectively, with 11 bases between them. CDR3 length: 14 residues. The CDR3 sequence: CASSFSGSPGELFF. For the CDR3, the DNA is TGTGCCAGCAGTTTCTCGGGTTCCCCCGGGGAGCTGTTTTTT.

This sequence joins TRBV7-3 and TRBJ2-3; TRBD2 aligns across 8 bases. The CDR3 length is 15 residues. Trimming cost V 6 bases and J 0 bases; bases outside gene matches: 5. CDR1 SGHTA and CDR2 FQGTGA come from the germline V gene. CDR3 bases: TGTGCCAGCAGTCGTAGCGGGGCCAGCACAGATACGCAGTATTTT. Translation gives CASSRSGASTDTQYF. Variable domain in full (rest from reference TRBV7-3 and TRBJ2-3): GAGVSQTPSNKVTEKGKYVELRCDPISGHTALYWYRQSLGQGPEFLIYFQGTGAADDSGLPNDRFFAVRPEGSVSTLKIQRTERGDSAVYLCASSRSGASTDTQYFGPGTRLTVL.

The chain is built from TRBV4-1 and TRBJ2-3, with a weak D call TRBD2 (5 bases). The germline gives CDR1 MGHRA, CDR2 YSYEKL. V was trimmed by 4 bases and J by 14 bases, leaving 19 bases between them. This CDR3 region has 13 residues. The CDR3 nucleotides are TGCGCCAGCAGCCTACCACTAGGGAACTTTCGGTATTTT. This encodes CASSLPLGNFRYF.

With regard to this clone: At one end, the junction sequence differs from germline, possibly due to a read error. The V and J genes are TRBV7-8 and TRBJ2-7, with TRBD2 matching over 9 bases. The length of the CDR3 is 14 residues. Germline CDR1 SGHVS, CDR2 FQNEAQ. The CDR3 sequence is CASRLGTSGYEQYF. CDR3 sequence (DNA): TGTGCCAGCAGATTAGGTACTAGCGGGTACGAGCAGTACTTC.

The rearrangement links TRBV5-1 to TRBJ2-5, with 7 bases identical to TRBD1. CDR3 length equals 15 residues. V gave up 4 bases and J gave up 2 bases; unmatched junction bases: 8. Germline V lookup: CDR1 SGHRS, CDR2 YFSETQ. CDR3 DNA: TGCGCCAGCAGCCCGCGACAGGGTAGTCAAGAGACCCAGTACTTC. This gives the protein CASSPRQGSQETQYF.

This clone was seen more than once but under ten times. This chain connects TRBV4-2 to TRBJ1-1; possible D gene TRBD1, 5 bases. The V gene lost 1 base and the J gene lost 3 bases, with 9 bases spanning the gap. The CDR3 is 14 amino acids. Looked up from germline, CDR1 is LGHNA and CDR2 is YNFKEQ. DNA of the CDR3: TGTGCCAGCAGCCAAGGGTCCAGGGACACTGAAGCTTTCTTT. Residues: CASSQGSRDTEAFF.

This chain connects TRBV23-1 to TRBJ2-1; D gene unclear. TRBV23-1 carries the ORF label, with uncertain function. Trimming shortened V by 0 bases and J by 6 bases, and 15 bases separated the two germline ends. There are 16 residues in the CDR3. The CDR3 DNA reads TGCGCCAGCAGTCAATCTACCCTTGGGCAGTCCAATGAGCAGTTCTTC. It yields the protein CASSQSTLGQSNEQFF.

The CDR3 region is CASSLDSEETQYF. Written as DNA, the CDR3 is TGTGCCAGCAGCCTCGACTCGGAAGAGACCCAGTACTTC. V is TRBV28 and J is TRBJ2-5; D not certain. The CDR3 covers 13 residues. The ends were cut back, 6 bases at V and 3 bases at J, with 11 bases in the middle. The V gene's germline CDR1 is MDHEN and CDR2 SYDVKM.

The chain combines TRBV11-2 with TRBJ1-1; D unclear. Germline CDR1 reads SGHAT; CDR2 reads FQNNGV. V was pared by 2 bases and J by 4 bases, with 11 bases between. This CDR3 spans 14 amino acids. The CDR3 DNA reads TGTGCCAGCAGCTTATCTAGGGCGGGCACTGAAGCTTTCTTT. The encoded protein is CASSLSRAGTEAFF.

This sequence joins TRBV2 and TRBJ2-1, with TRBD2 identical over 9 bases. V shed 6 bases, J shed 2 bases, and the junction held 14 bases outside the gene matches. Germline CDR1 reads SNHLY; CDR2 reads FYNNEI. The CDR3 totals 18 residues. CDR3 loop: CASRRQGISGSPYNEQFF. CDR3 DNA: TGTGCCAGCAGGCGGCAGGGGATTAGCGGGAGCCCCTACAATGAGCAGTTCTTC.